The clone carrying this TCR beta chain was picked up many times. Its antigen remains unknown. Study outcomes and limitations: The TCR gene usage of tumor memory CD4+ T cells clustered together with blood and lymph node memory CD4+ cells and with lymph node naive CD4+ cells. Greatest tumor Treg TCR overlap was with tumor naive CD4+ cells.

Purified naive CD4+ T cells were depleted of CD25+ Tregs. The V gene end was trimmed by 8 bases and the J gene end by 4 bases; junction bases not matched to a gene: 12. This CDR3 comprises 16 residues. Germline-derived CDR1 and CDR2 are SEHNR and FQNEAQ (reference sequence). After constant-region reverse-primer amplification, full-length variable regions underwent semi-nested PCR with Nested Universal Primer A. MiXCR, run by TCRdb on the 5' RACE reads, gives a single entry per CDR3 protein. The data show 53,000 or so distinct CDR3 sequences, almost 25% seen once. Sequencing input: tumor-infiltrating naive CD4+ T cells sorted from the breast tumor. The subset here: naive CD4+ T cells, CD4+CD45RA+CD25-. This TCR was sampled from a female donor with breast cancer. V is TRBV7-9 and J is TRBJ2-2; 8 positions match TRBD2. The CDR3 nucleotides read TGTGCCAGCCGACCGGGGGGGATGGGACCCACCGGGGAGCTGTTTTTT. It codes for CASRPGGMGPTGELFF.